This T cell receptor beta chain is drawn from a study of T cells in localized non-small cell lung cancer. TCRdb's copy holds only in-frame clones and misses some; the assay was immunoSEQ multiplex PCR. The sample carries fewer than 25,000 clones, about 93% recorded once. This clone occurred a few times. The antigen is not known. Whole-study results and caveats: In uninvolved adjacent lung, T cell clonality reached its highest value, exceeding tumor. Those with higher blood T cell density had longer overall survival. Only one tumor region was sequenced, so heterogeneity remains possible. Out of the top 100 tumor clones, a median approximately 50 were seen in adjacent lung.

V was cut by 6 bases and J by 2 bases, with 21 bases left in between. The V gene's germline CDR1 is SGHTA and CDR2 FQGNSA. The CDR3 has 17 amino acids. The rearrangement uses TRBV7-2 and TRBJ2-3; D is undetermined. The TCR comes from an older male donor with stage I squamous cell lung carcinoma. Sample: peripheral blood, taken before any cancer treatment. The CDR3 bases are TGTGCCAGCAGAAACCCTCACCTCCGGTTGGACACAGATACGCAGTATTTT. Translating gives CASRNPHLRLDTDTQYF.